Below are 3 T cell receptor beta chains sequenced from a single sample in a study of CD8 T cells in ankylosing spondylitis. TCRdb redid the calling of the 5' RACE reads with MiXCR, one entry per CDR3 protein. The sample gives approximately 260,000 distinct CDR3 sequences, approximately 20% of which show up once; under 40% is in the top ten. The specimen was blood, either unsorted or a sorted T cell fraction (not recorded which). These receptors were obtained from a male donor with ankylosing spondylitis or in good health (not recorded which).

The CDR3 DNA reads TGTGCCAGACGGCGGACAGGGACCACAGATACGCAGTATTTT. Protein: CARRRTGTTDTQYF. V is TRBV6-9 and J is TRBJ2-3; 8 bases map to TRBD1. The germline CDR1 and CDR2 sequences are MNHGY and SVAAGI. The V gene end was trimmed by 9 bases and the J gene end by 2 bases; junction bases not matched to a gene: 7. This CDR3 has 14 residues.

CDR3 coding DNA: TGTGCCAGCAGTTTATTTTCCAGGGGCGGGAATGAGCAGTTCTTC. This gives the protein CASSLFSRGGNEQFF. The V and J genes are TRBV28 and TRBJ2-1, with a tentative D call TRBD1 (6 bases). Germline V gene data show CDR1 as MDHEN and CDR2 as SYDVKM. CDR3 length equals 15 residues. The V end lost 1 base, the J end lost 7 bases, and 14 bases lay between the germline ends. The full variable domain, in which reference TRBV28 and TRBJ2-1 provide the parts outside the CDR3, is DVKVTQSSRYLVKRTGEKVFLECVQDMDHENMFWYRQDPGLGLRLIYFSYDVKMKEKGDIPEGYSVSREKKERFSLILESASTNQTSMYLCASSLFSRGGNEQFFGPGTRLTVL.

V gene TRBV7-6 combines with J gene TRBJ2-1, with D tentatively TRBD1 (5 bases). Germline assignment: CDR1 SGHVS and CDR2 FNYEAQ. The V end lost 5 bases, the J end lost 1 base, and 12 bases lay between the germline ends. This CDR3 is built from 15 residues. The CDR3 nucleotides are TGTGCCAGCAGCACCCGGACAACGTCCTACAATGAGCAGTTCTTC. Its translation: CASSTRTTSYNEQFF.